Sequencing of this T cell receptor beta chain was carried out in a study of cytomegalovirus exposure and HLA in healthy donors (dated by TCRdb to between 2016 and 2019). Regarding the complete study: According to an earlier analysis of 587 of the donors, some 180 million T cells yielded 100 million or so unique TCR beta sequences and roughly 280 Gb of sequence data. An early release covering roughly 600 HLA-typed donors comprised around 300 gigabases of sequencing data and 85 million or so unique TCR sequences. Of the roughly 400 genotyped donors, 80% to 90% were placed in the genetic ancestry cluster associated with self-reported Caucasian donors. The study aimed to test whether signatures of past pathogen exposure could be identified by cataloging public T cell receptors. The study profiled the T cell repertoires of under 850 subjects by immunosequencing and related them to cytomegalovirus serostatus. Along with the approximately 620-subject first cohort, a separate validation cohort of over 90 different subjects was used. The study combined high-throughput TCR immunosequencing, statistical association of individual TCRs with disease status, and machine learning to predict cytomegalovirus infection status. A later analysis re-analyzed previously published TCR beta repertoires from 666 donors and added high-resolution HLA genotyping to study TCR occurrence patterns. In the later analysis, no new phenotypic data were used to find candidate immune exposures; instead, reliance was placed on TCR beta sequences and their occurrence across donors. To decide whether each TCR beta V gene segment behaved as functional or pseudogenic, an earlier analysis of 587 of the donors relied on high-throughput TCR beta sequencing. Donor age, sex, ethnicity and CMV serostatus were compiled together with the repertoire data. In a later genetic analysis, genome-wide SNP genotypes for about 60% of the 666 donors were used, and that subset was treated as a discovery cohort. All discovery cohort repertoires had been generated using a single sequencing platform. HLA typing included class I and class II loci at four-digit resolution. The number of typed donors differed by locus: about 629-640 for A, B, C, DRB1 and DQB1; some 500 for DQA1; 606 for DPA1; and roughly 490 for DPB1. Because of strong linkage in the cohort, roughly five DR-DQ haplotypes were treated as single units for association and clustering. Among almost 400 genotyped donors of the cohort, an average of approximately 230,000 unique TCR beta nucleotide sequences were sequenced per donor, around 18% of them non-productive. General conclusions and limits of the study: Because counts were too low, around 18 rarely observed V segments, including chromosome 9 orphons, were left out of the earlier analysis of 500 to 650 of the donors. Most TCR sequences were seen in very few donors, while some public TCRs were found in many individuals. V-gene and J-gene trimming of TCR beta chains was associated with a missense DCLRE1C variant in a later genetic analysis, and the association was replicated in an independent cohort. According to a later analysis, TCR association rates differed among HLA loci, with DRB1 alleles showing the most associated TCRs and HLA-C alleles showing the fewest. A later analysis found that most CMV-associated TCR beta chains appeared HLA-restricted, with HLA associations seemingly driven largely by CMV exposure. A further reported finding was that TCR beta sequences accurately predicted the HLA-A and HLA-B alleles for most subjects in the first cohort. The study gave a list of some 150 TCR beta chains associated with cytomegalovirus. The only immune exposure information available for the cohort was CMV serostatus. According to a later genetic analysis, donors in an Asian-associated ancestry cluster had fewer N-insertions in productive TCRs than the approximately 700-donor mean. The sequencing pipeline was judged likely to have produced a cluster of highly shared sequence variants as a technical artifact. It was suggested by the authors that the approach could potentially be generalized to other disease states and immunological phenotypes. Because HLA typing was unavailable for some donors at each locus, only the typed subset was used in association tests. In a later analysis, over 15,000 TCR beta sequences were associated with specific HLA alleles at a false discovery rate of 0.05. A few of the identified cytomegalovirus-associated TCR beta chains were confirmed in vitro to be specific for cytomegalovirus antigens. The classifier was reported to diagnose cytomegalovirus status with high specificity and sensitivity in both the original and validation cohorts. Strong co-occurrence of HLA alleles, especially DR and DQ, made assigning TCR associations to individual alleles difficult. In this cohort, only TCR beta chains were sequenced, and detectable features were limited by the absence of alpha or paired-chain data. In a later analysis, HLA-associated TCR beta chains showed more clonal expansion and lower generation probabilities than non-associated chains that were equally common. Presence/absence analyses assumed roughly uniform sequencing depth across donors, an assumption that may not hold. In an earlier analysis of approximately 590 of the donors, most TCR beta V segments were observed in productive rearrangements about 87% or about 30% of the time, broadly matching IMGT annotations. According to a later analysis, parvovirus B19, influenza, CMV and Epstein-Barr virus appeared linked to several top co-occurrence clusters. Correlated functional status among segregating V segments might reflect linkage disequilibrium, but an unknown experimental factor could not be ruled out.

Note on this clone: No antigen is known for it. Per-base quality was not reported, and no clone a single base away is much larger than it.

The cohort consisted of more than 650 healthy bone marrow donors. All cohort members were sampled while nominally healthy, although unrecorded immune exposures were likely present. The donor was CMV seropositive and was included in the group of some 290 seropositive cohort members. Every donor gave a peripheral blood sample, and the peripheral blood mononuclear cells from that sample were used for TCR beta sequencing. Genomic DNA extraction from the blood cell samples was performed with the Qiagen DNeasy Blood Extraction Kit. The library was built by means of the immunoSEQ multiplex PCR assay. For the multiplex PCR, a mixture combining 60 forward primers for TCR Vbeta segments and 13 reverse primers for TCR Jbeta segments was used. The CDR3 region of rearranged TCR beta genes was amplified from genomic DNA with a multiplex PCR assay. On the Illumina HiSeq System, the amplified TCR beta libraries were sequenced as 87-base-pair reads. As for the authors' bioinformatics: A later analysis counted some 80 million unique TCR beta chains across the 550 to 700 repertoires, and around 12 million of these chains were shared by at least two donors. Raw reads were error-corrected and collapsed into unique sequences with a nearest-neighbor algorithm that merged closely related sequences to remove PCR and sequencing errors. CDR3 sequences were aligned to IMGT reference sequences to assign V, D and J gene segments. Each retained sequence needed at least a six-nucleotide match to both a V gene segment and a J gene segment. Rearrangements were called productive when the CDR3 lacked stop codons and stayed in frame with V and J; all others were non-productive. CDR3 was defined according to IMGT convention as the region running from the second conserved V-encoded cysteine to the conserved J-encoded phenylalanine. The earlier analysis of fewer than 750 of the donors excluded sequences that lacked an unambiguous match to a single V gene segment. In an earlier analysis of some 590 of the donors, a V segment was called functional when productive rearrangements were above 56.7%, and segregating when the standard deviation between donors exceeded 5%. A statistical classification framework was built for diagnosing cytomegalovirus status from the catalog of TCR beta chain sequences. A later analysis assigned V and J genes by comparing TCR nucleotide sequences with IMGT/GENE-DB human TR gene sequences. Using the TCRdist pipeline, a later analysis assigned CDR3 sequences along with most-parsimonious VDJ recombination scenarios. In a later analysis, each TCR beta chain was defined by its CDR3 amino acid sequence together with its V-gene family, and reads lacking a unique V-gene family were excluded. To address suspected cross-contamination and a sequencing artifact, a later analysis removed approximately 590 highly shared, low-generation-probability nucleotide sequences. For each public chain, a later analysis derived a clonal expansion index from normalized ranks of inferred template counts within each repertoire. A later analysis computed generation probabilities with a VDJ recombination model fitted to out-of-frame rearrangements, and checked the results against IGoR. In a later analysis, hypergeometric tests were used to score TCR-TCR, TCR-HLA and TCR-CMV co-occurrence, with a repertoire-size bias correction applied to TCR pairs. False discovery rates were estimated in a later analysis by permuting HLA or CMV assignments 20 times. In a later analysis, co-occurring TCRs were grouped using DBSCAN, with TCRdist sequence similarity added in when clustering inside HLA-allele-positive subsets. Co-occurrence clustering excluded repertoires with fewer than 30,000 or more than 120,000 public chains, plus five with anomalous nucleotide sharing. The table comes from immuneACCESS by way of TCRdb, which keeps in-frame sequences with V and J called. Part of the clones is missing from these tables; in studies checked, under half for an unresolved V gene and the rest for unknown reasons. The DNA was the basis for D and trimming; V, J and clone size are from that table. The sample profile shows roughly 130,000 clones; approximately 61% of them were found once. Roughly 1.6% of the sample comes from the top ten.

The TCR sequence derives from a man in his thirties or forties in good health and CMV-seropositive. The sample taken for sequencing was PBMCs.

This receptor carries the CDR3 CASSLGVGAEKLFF. The sequenced DNA: TGCGCCAGCAGCTTGGGGGTGGGGGCAGAAAAACTGTTTTTT. The chain is made from TRBV5-1 and TRBJ1-4; tentative D gene TRBD1, with 6 bases matching. V lost 0 bases and J lost 8 bases; the stretch between them is 11 bases long. From its cysteine to its phenylalanine, the CDR3 spans 14 amino acids. The sequence is cut down to CDR3 DNA, 42 bases in frame from base 1. From the germline V gene, CDR1 is SGHRS and CDR2 is YFSETQ.